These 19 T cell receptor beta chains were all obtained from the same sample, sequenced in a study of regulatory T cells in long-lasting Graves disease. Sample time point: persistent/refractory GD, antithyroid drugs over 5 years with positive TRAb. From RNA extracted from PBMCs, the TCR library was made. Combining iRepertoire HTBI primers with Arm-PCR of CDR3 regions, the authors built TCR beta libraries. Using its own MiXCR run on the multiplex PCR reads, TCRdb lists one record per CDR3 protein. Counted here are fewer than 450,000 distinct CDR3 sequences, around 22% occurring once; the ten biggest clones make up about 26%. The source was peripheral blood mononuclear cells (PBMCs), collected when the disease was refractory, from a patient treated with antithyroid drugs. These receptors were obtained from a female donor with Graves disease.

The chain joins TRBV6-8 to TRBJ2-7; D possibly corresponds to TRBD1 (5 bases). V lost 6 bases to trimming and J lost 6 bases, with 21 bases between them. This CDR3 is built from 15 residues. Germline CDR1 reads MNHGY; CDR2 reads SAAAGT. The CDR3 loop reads CASSMITRTWSEQYF. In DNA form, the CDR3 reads TGTGCCAGCAGCATGATAACCAGGACATGGTCCGAGCAGTACTTC.

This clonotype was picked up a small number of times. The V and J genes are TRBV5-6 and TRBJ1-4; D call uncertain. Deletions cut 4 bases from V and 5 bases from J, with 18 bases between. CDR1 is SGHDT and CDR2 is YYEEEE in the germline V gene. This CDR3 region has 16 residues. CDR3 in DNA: TGTGCCAGCAGCCCCTATTCGGCCCCAGGAAATGAAAAACTGTTTTTT. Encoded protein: CASSPYSAPGNEKLFF.

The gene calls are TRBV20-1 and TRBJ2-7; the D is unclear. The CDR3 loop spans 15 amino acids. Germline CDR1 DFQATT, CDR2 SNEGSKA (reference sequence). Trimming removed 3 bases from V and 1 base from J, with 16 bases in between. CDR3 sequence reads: CSASGHPAVSYEQYF. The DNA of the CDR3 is TGCAGTGCTAGTGGGCACCCAGCAGTATCCTACGAGCAGTACTTC.

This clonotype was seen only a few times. The CDR3 is CAWSLGGGYTF. The CDR3 bases are TGTGCCTGGAGCTTGGGGGGAGGCTACACCTTC. This chain joins TRBV30 and TRBJ1-2; D is possibly TRBD1 (5 bases). CDR3 length: 11 amino acids. Germline lookup yields CDR1 GTSNPN and CDR2 SVGIG (reference sequence). V was cut by 3 bases and J by 8 bases, with 10 bases left in between.

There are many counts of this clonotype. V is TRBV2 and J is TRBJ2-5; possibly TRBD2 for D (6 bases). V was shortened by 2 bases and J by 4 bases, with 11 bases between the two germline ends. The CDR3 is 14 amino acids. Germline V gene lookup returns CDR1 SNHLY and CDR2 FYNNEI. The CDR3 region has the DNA TGTGCCAGCAGTGAATGGGGGGTGGGAGAGACCCAGTACTTC. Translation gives CASSEWGVGETQYF.

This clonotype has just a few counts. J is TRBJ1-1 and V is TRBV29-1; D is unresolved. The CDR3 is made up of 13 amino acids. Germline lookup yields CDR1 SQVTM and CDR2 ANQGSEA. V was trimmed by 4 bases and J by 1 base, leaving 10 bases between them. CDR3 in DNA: TGCAGCGTTGCAGGACCGCCGAACACTGAAGCTTTCTTT. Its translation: CSVAGPPNTEAFF.

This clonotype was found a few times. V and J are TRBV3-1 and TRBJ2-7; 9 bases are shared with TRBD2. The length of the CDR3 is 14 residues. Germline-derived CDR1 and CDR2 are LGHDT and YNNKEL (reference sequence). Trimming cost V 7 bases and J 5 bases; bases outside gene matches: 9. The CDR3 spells CASTSAGGVDEQYF. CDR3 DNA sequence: TGTGCCAGCACAAGCGCGGGAGGGGTCGACGAGCAGTACTTC.

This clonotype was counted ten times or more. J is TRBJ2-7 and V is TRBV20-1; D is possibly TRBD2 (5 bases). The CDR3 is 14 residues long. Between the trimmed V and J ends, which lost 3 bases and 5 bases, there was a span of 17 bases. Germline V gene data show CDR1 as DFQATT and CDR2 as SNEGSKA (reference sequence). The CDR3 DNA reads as TGCAGTGCTAGGGGCTTAGCGAGAGCCAACGAGCAGTACTTC. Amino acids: CSARGLARANEQYF.

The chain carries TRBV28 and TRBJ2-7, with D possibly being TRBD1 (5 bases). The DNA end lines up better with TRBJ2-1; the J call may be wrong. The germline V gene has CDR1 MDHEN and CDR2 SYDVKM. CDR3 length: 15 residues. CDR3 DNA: TGTGCCAGCAGTAACCGCAGGGTGGGGTTCAATGAGCAGTTCTTC. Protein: CASSNRRVGFNEQFF.

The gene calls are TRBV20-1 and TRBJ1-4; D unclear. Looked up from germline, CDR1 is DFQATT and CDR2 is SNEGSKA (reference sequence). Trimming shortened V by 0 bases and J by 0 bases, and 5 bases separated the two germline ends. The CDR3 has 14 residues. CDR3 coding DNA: TGCAGTGCTAGAGATGAGACAACTAATGAAAAACTGTTTTTT. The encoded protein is CSARDETTNEKLFF.

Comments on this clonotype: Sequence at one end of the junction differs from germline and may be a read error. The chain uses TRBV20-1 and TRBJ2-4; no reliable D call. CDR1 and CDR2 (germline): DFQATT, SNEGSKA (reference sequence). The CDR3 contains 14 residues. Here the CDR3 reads CSAREQPNGDEQSF. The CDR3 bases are TGCAGTGCTAGAGAACAACCTAATGGCGATGAGCAGTCCTTC.

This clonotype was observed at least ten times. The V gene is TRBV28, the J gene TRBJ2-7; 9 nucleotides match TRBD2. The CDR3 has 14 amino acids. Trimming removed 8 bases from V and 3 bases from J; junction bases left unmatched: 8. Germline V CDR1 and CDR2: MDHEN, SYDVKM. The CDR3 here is CASQRSGGIYEQYF. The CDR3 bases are TGTGCCAGCCAAAGGAGCGGGGGGATCTACGAGCAGTACTTC. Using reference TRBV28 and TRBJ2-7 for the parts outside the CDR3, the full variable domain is DVKVTQSSRYLVKRTGEKVFLECVQDMDHENMFWYRQDPGLGLRLIYFSYDVKMKEKGDIPEGYSVSREKKERFSLILESASTNQTSMYLCASQRSGGIYEQYFGPGTRLTVT.

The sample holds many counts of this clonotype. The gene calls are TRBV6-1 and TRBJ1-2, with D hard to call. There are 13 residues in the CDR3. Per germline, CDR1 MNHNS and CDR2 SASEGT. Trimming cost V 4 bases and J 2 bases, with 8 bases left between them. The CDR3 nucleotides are TGTGCCAGCAGTGGGACGGCGAACTATGGCTACACCTTC. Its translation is CASSGTANYGYTF.

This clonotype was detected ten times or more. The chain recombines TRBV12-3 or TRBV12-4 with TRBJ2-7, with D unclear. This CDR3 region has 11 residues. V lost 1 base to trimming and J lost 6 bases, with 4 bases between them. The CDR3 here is CASSLGVEQYF. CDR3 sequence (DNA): TGTGCCAGCAGTTTAGGGGTCGAGCAGTACTTC.

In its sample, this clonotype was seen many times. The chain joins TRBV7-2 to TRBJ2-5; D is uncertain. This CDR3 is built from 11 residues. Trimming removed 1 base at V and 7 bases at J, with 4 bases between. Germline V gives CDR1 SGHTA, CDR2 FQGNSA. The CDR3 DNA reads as TGTGCCAGCAGCTTAGGGGGGACCCAGTACTTC. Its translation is CASSLGGTQYF.

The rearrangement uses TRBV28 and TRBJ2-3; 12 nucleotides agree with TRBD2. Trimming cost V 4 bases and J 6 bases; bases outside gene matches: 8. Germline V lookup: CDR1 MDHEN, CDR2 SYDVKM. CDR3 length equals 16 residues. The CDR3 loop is CASSSWTSGNQDTQYF. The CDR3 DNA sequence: TGTGCCAGCAGTTCCTGGACTAGCGGGAATCAGGATACGCAGTATTTT.

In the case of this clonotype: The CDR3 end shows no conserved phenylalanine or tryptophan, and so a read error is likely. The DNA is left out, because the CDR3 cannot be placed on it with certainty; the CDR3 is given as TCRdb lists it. Here the CDR3 reads CSAAGLAG. V gene TRBV20-1 combines with J gene TRBJ2-5; the D segment call TRBD2 is taken from the table without a DNA check. The CDR3 spans 8 amino acids, including both terminal residues. CDR1 and CDR2 from the germline V gene are DFQATT and SNEGSKA (reference sequence).

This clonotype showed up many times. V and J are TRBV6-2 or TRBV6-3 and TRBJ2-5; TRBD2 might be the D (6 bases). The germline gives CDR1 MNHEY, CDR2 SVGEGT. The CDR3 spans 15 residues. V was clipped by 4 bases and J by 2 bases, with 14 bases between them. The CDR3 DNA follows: TGTGCCAGCAGTTCCTCGGGAGCCCAACAAGAGACCCAGTACTTC. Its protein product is CASSSSGAQQETQYF.

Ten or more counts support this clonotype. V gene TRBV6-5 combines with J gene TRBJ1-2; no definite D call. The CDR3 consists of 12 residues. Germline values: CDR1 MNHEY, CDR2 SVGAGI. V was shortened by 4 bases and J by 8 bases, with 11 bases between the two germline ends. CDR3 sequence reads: CASSSLAGGYTF. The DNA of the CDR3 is TGTGCCAGCAGTTCTCTAGCGGGGGGCTACACCTTC.